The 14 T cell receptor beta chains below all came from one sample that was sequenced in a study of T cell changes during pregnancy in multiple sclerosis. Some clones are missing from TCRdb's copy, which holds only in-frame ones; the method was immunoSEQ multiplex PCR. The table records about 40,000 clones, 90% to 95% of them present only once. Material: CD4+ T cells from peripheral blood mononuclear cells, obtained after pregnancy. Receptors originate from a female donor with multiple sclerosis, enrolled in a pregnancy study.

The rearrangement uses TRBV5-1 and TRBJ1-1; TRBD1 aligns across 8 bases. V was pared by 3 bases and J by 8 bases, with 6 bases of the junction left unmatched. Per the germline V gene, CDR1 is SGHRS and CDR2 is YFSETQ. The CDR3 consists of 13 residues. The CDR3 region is CASSSDRGAEAFF. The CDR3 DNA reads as TGCGCCAGCAGCTCTGACAGGGGAGCAGAAGCTTTCTTT.

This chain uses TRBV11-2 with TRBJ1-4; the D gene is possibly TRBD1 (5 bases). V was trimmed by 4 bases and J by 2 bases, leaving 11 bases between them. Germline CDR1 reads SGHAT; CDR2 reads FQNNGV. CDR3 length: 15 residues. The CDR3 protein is CASSSLGVTNEKLFF. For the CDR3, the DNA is TGTGCCAGCAGCTCTTTAGGGGTCACTAATGAAAAACTGTTTTTT. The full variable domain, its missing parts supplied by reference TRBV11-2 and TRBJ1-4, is EAGVAQSPRYKIIEKRQSVAFWCNPISGHATLYWYQQILGQGPKLLIQFQNNGVVDDSQLPKDRFSAERLKGVDSTLKIQPAKLEDSAVYLCASSSLGVTNEKLFFGSGTQLSVL.

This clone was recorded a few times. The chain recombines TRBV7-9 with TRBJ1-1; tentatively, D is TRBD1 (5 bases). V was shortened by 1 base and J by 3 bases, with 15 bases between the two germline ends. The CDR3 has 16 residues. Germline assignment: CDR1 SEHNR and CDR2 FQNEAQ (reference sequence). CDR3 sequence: CASSLGHKRGDTEAFF. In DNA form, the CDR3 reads TGTGCCAGCAGCTTAGGGCACAAACGGGGGGACACTGAAGCTTTCTTT.

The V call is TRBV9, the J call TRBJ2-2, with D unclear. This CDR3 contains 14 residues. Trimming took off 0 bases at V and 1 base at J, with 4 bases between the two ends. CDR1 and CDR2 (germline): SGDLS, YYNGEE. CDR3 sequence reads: CASSVDRNTGELFF. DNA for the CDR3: TGTGCCAGCAGCGTAGACAGGAACACCGGGGAGCTGTTTTTT.

The CDR3, as DNA: TGTGCCTGGACACGGGACTTGCGGGGCTACACCTTC. Translation: CAWTRDLRGYTF. The genes are TRBV30 and TRBJ1-2; D perhaps matches TRBD1 (5 bases). The CDR3 has 12 amino acids. V lost 4 bases, J lost 8 bases, and 14 bases lay in between. Germline CDR1 and CDR2: GTSNPN and SVGIG (reference sequence).

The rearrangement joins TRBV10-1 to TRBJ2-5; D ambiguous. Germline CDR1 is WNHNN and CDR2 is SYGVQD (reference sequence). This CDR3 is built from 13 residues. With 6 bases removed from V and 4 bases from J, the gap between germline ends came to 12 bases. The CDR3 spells CASSASGRETQYF. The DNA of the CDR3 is TGCGCCAGCAGCGCTAGTGGTCGAGAGACCCAGTACTTC.

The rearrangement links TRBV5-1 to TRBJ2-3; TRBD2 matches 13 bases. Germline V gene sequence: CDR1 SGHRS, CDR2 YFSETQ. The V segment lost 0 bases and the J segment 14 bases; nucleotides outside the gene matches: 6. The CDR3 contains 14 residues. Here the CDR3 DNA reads TGCGCCAGCAGCTTGGAAACTAGCGGGGGGGCCATGTATTTT. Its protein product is CASSLETSGGAMYF.

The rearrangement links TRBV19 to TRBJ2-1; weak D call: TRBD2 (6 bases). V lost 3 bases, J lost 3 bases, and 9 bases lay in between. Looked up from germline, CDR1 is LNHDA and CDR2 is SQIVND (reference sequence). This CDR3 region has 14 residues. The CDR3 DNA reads TGTGCCAGTAGTATCCTAGCGAGCTACAATGAGCAGTTCTTC. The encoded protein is CASSILASYNEQFF.

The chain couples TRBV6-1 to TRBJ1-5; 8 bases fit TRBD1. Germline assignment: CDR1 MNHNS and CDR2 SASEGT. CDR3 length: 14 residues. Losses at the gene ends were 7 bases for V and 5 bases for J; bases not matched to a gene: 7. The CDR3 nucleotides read TGTGCCAGCATTAAGGACAGGGTGGATCAGCCCCAGCATTTT. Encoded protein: CASIKDRVDQPQHF.

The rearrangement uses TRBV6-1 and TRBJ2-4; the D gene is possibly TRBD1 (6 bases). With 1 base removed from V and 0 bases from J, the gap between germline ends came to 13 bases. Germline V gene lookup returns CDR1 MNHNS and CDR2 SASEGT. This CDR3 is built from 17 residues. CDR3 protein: CASSEDRGSRAKNIQYF. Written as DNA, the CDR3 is TGTGCCAGCAGTGAAGATAGGGGGTCAAGAGCCAAAAACATTCAGTACTTC.

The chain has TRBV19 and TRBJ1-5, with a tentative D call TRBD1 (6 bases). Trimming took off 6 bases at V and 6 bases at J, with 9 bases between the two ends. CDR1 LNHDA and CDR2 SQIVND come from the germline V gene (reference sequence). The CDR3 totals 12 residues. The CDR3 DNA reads TGTGCCAGTAGCACAGGGCGTCAGCCCCAGCATTTT. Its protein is CASSTGRQPQHF.

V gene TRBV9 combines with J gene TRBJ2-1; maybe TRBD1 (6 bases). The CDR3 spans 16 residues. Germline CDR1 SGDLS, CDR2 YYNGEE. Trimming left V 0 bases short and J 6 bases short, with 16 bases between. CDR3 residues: CASSVALTGPGNEQFF. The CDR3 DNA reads TGTGCCAGCAGCGTAGCTCTCACAGGGCCAGGCAATGAGCAGTTCTTC.

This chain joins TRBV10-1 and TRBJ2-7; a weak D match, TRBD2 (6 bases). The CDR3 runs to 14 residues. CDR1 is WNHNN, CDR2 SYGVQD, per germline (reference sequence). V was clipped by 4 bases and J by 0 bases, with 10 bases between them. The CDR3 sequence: CASSASGSSYEQYF. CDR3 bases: TGCGCCAGCAGTGCCAGCGGGTCCTCCTACGAGCAGTACTTC.

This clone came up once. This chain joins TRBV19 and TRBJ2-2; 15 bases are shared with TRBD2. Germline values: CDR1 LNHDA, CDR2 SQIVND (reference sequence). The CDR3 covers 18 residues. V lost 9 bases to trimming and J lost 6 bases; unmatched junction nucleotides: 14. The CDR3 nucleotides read TGTGCCAGGGGACTAGCGGGGGGCCCATTCGTAACATCCGGGGAGCTGTTTTTT. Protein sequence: CARGLAGGPFVTSGELFF.